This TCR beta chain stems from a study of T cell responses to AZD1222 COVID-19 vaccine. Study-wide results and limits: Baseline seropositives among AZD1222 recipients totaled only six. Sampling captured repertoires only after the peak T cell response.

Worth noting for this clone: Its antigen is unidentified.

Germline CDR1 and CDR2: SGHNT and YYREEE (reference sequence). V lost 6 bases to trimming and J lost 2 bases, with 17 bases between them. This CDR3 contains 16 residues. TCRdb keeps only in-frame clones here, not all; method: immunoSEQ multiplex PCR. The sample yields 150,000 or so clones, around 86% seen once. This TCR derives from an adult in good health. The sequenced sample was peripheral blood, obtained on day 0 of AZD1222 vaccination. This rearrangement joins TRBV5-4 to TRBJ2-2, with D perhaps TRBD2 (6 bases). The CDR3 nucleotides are TGTGCCAGCACCCCTCCGGGGGTCCCTAACACCGGGGAGCTGTTTTTT. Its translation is CASTPPGVPNTGELFF.